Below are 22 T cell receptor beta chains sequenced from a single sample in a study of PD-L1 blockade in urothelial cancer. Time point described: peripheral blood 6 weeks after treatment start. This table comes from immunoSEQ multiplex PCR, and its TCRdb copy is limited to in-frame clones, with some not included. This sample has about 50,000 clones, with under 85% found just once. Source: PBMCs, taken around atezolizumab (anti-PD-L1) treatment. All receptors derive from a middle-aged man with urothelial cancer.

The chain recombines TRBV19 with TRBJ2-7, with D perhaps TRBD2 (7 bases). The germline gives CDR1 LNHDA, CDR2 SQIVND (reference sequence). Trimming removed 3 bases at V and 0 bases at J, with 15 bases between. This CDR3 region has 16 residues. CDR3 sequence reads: CASSIKGGAYSYEQYF. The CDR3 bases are TGTGCCAGTAGTATTAAGGGGGGGGCCTACTCCTACGAGCAGTACTTC.

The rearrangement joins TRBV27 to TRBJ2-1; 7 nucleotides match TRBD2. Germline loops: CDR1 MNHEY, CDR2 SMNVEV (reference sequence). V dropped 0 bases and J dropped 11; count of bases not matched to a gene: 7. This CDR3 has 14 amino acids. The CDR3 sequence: CASSLSGRASQQFF. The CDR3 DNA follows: TGTGCCAGCAGTTTATCTGGGAGGGCCAGTCAGCAGTTCTTC.

The CDR3 coding sequence is TGTGCCAGCAGTGAAAGGGAGGCCCCGGCAGATACGCAGTATTTT. It codes for CASSEREAPADTQYF. The chain is built from TRBV2 and TRBJ2-3; TRBD2 is a possible D gene (6 bases). Trimming left V 2 bases short and J 4 bases short, with 13 bases between. CDR3 length: 15 residues. The germline V gene encodes CDR1 SNHLY and CDR2 FYNNEI.

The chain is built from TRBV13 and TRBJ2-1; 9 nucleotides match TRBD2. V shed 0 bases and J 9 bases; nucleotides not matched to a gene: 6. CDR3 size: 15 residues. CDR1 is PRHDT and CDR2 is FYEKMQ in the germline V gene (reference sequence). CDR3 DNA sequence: TGTGCCAGCAGCTTAGGGGCGGGAGGGGTGGGTGAGCAGTTCTTC. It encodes CASSLGAGGVGEQFF.

CDR3 DNA sequence: TGTGCCAGCAGCCGATCCCAGGGGGAGACCCAGTACTTC. It is translated as CASSRSQGETQYF. This sequence joins TRBV11-3 and TRBJ2-5; tentative D call: TRBD1 (6 bases). V gave up 5 bases and J gave up 5 bases, with 12 bases separating them. The V gene's germline CDR1 is SGHNT and CDR2 YENEEA. This CDR3 region has 13 residues.

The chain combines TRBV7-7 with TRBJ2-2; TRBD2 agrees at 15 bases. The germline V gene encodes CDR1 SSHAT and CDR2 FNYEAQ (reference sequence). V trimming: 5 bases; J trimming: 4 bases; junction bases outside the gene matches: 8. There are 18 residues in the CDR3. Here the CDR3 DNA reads TGTGCCAGCAGCCGGACTAGCGGGAGGGGGTCTGGCACCGGGGAGCTGTTTTTT. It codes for CASSRTSGRGSGTGELFF.

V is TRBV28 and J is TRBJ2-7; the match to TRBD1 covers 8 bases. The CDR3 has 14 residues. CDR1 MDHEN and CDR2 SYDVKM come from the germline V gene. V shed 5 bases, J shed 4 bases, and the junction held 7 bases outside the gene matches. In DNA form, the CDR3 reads TGTGCCAGCAGTCCTCAGGGGGCAATGTACGAGCAGTACTTC. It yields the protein CASSPQGAMYEQYF. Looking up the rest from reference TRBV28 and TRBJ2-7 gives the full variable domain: DVKVTQSSRYLVKRTGEKVFLECVQDMDHENMFWYRQDPGLGLRLIYFSYDVKMKEKGDIPEGYSVSREKKERFSLILESASTNQTSMYLCASSPQGAMYEQYFGPGTRLTVT.

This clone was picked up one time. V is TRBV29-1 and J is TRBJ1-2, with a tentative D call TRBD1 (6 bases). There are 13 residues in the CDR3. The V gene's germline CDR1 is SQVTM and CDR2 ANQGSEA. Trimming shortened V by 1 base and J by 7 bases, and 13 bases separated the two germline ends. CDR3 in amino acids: CSVEAGGRGGYTF. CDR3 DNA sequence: TGCAGCGTTGAAGCGGGGGGGCGCGGTGGCTACACCTTC.

The CDR3 protein is CASSQDFGTGSGNTIYF. CDR3 DNA sequence: TGTGCCAGCAGCCAAGATTTCGGTACGGGGTCTGGAAACACCATATATTTT. The chain is built from TRBV14 and TRBJ1-3, with D hard to call. V was clipped by 0 bases and J by 1 base, with 13 bases between them. The germline V gene has CDR1 SGHDN and CDR2 FVKESK. CDR3 length: 17 residues.

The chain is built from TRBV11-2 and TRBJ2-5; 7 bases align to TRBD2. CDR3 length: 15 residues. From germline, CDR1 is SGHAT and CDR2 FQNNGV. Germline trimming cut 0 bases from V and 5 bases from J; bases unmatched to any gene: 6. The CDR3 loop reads CASSLERTSTETQYF. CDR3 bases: TGTGCCAGCAGCTTAGAGAGGACTAGTACCGAGACCCAGTACTTC.

The CDR3 reads CASSPGGNYGYTF. The CDR3 DNA follows: TGTGCCAGCAGCCCCGGGGGAAACTATGGCTACACCTTC. The V gene is TRBV6-5, the J gene TRBJ1-2; D may be TRBD1 (5 bases). Trimming cost V 6 bases and J 2 bases, with 10 bases left between them. Germline CDR1 is MNHEY and CDR2 is SVGAGI. The CDR3 is 13 amino acids.

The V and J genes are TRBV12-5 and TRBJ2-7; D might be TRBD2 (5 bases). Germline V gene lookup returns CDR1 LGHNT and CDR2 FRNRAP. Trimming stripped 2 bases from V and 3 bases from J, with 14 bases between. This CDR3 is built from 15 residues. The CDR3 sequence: CASGLFSLAHYEQYF. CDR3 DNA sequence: TGTGCTAGTGGTTTGTTTTCGCTAGCTCACTACGAGCAGTACTTC.

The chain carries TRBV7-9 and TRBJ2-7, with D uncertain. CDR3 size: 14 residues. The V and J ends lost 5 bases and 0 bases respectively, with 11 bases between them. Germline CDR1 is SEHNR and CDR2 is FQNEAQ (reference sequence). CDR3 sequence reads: CASSPPSISYEQYF. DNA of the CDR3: TGTGCCAGCAGCCCCCCGAGTATCTCCTACGAGCAGTACTTC. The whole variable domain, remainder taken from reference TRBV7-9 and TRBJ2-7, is DTGVSQNPRHKITKRGQNVTFRCDPISEHNRLYWYRQTLGQGPEFLTYFQNEAQLEKSRLLSDRFSAERPKGSFSTLEIQRTEQGDSAMYLCASSPPSISYEQYFGPGTRLTVT.

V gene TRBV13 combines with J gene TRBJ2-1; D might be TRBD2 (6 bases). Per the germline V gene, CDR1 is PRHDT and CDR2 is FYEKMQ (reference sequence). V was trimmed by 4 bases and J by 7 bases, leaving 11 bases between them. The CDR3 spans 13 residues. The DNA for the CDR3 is TGTGCCAGCAGCTGGGGACTTTCTAATGAGCAGTTCTTC. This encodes CASSWGLSNEQFF.

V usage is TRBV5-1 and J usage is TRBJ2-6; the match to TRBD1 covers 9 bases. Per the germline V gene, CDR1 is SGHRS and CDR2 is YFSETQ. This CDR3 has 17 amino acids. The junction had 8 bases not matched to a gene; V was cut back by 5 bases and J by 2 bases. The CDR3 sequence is CASSPRTGVAGANVLTF. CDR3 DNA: TGCGCCAGCAGTCCCAGGACAGGGGTCGCTGGGGCCAACGTCCTGACTTTC.

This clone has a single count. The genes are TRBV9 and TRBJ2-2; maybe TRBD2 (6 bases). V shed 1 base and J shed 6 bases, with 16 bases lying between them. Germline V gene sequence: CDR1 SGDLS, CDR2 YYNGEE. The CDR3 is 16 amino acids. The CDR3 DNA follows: TGTGCCAGCAGCGTATCCGGGACTCCTACCTCCGGGGAGCTGTTTTTT. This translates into CASSVSGTPTSGELFF.

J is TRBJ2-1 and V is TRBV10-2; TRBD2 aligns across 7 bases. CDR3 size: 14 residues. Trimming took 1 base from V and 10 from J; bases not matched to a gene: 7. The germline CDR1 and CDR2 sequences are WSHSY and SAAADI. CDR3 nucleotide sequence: TGCGCCAGCAGTGAGTGGACTAGTCCGAGCGAGCAGTTCTTC. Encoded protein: CASSEWTSPSEQFF.

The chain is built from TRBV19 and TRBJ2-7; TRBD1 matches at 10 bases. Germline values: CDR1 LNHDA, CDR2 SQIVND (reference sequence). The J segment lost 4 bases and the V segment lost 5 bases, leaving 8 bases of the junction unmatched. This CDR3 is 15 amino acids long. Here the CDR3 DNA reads TGTGCCAGTAGTGTACCGGGACAGGGGATATACGAGCAGTACTTC. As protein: CASSVPGQGIYEQYF.

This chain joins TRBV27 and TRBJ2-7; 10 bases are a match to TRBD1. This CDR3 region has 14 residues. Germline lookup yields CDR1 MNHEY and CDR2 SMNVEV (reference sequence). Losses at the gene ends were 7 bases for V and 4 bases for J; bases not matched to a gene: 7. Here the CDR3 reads CASTSRDRGYEQYF. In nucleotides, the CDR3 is TGTGCCAGCACCTCCCGGGACAGGGGTTACGAGCAGTACTTC.

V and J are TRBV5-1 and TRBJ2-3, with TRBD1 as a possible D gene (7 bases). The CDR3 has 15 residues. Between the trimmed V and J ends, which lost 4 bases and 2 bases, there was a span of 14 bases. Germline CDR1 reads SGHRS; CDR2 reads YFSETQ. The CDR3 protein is CASSADRDSTDTQYF. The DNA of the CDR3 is TGCGCCAGCAGCGCCGACAGGGACTCCACAGATACGCAGTATTTT.

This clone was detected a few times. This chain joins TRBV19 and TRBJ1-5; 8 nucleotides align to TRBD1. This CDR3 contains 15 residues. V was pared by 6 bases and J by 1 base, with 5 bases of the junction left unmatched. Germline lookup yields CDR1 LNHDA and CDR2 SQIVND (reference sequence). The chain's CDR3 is CASRRTGGSNQPQHF. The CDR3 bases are TGTGCCAGTAGAAGAACAGGGGGGAGCAATCAGCCCCAGCATTTT.

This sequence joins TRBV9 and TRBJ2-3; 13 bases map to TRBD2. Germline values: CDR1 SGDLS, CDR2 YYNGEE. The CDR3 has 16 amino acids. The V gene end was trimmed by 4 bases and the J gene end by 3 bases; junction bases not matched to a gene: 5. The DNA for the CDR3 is TGTGCCAGCAGCCTGACTAGCGGGGGGCGGACAGATACGCAGTATTTT. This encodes CASSLTSGGRTDTQYF.